The clone carrying this TCR beta chain is a singleton in its sample. Antigen: not known. Sequencing used immunoSEQ multiplex PCR; TCRdb keeps in-frame clones, though not all of them. The sample records 70,000 or so clones, around 94% being singletons. This entry comes from a study of cytomegalovirus exposure and HLA in healthy donors. Findings of the study overall: The study found most TCR sequences rare, yet found some public TCRs in many donors. Specificity for CMV antigens was confirmed in vitro for a few of the CMV-associated chains.

Donors were drawn from the approximately 110-subject validation cohort, separate from the approximately 670-subject first cohort. Trimming removed 1 base from V and 2 bases from J; junction bases left unmatched: 2. The CDR3 spans 15 residues. Germline CDR1 and CDR2: SGHVS and FQNEAQ. The specimen sequenced was PBMCs. This TCR was recovered from a man aged 18-30 years in good health and CMV-seropositive. The gene calls are TRBV7-8 and TRBJ1-5, with TRBD1 matching over 7 bases. In DNA, the CDR3 is TGTGCCAGCAGCTTAGTGGGGACAGGCAATCAGCCCCAGCATTTT. It codes for CASSLVGTGNQPQHF.